A selection of T cell receptor beta chains follows, all from one sample in a study of OX40 agonist ivuxolimab in advanced cancers. Assay used: immunoSEQ multiplex PCR; TCRdb lists only in-frame clones, some missing. The repertoire has 20,000 to 25,000 clones, roughly 75% of them found once; the top ten carry over 1.1%. This sample comprised CD4+ or CD8+ T cells sorted from blood, obtained in a trial of the OX40 agonist ivuxolimab. The receptors were gathered from an adult with an advanced solid tumor such as melanoma, head and neck, liver or kidney cancer. Each CDR3 is given with its conserved first and last residue. Fields, in order: CDR3 DNA, CDR3 protein, J gene, D gene, V gene, CDR3 length, clone size. The D gene is left open where the match is weak. Some rows have no size entry. The others give once, few or many, or a class for an expanded clone.

DNA: TGTGCCAGCAGCGGGGCGAGACTAGATGAGCAGTTCTTC
CDR3: CASSGARLDEQFF
J: TRBJ2-1
D: .
V: TRBV9
length: 13
size: .

DNA: TGTGCCAGCAGCGTAGCTAGCGGGGTGAACACCGGGGAGCTGTTTTTT
CDR3: CASSVASGVNTGELFF
J: TRBJ2-2
D: TRBD2
V: TRBV9
length: 16
size: .

DNA: TGCGCCAGCAGCCAACCGACAGGGTCTGATGGAAACACCATATATTTT
CDR3: CASSQPTGSDGNTIYF
J: TRBJ1-3
D: TRBD1
V: TRBV4-1
length: 16
size: .

DNA: TGTGCCAGCAGCTTAACCCAGACGGGGTACTATGGCTACACCTTC
CDR3: CASSLTQTGYYGYTF
J: TRBJ1-2
D: .
V: TRBV7-2
length: 15
size: once

DNA: TGTGCCAGCAGTTACTCGGGACGATCGGGAGAGACCCAGTACTTC
CDR3: CASSYSGRSGETQYF
J: TRBJ2-5
D: .
V: TRBV6-5
length: 15
size: .

DNA: TGCGCCAGCAGCCCTGGGACCCCCGGCGGGAATCAGCCCCAGCATTTT
CDR3: CASSPGTPGGNQPQHF
J: TRBJ1-5
D: .
V: TRBV4-1
length: 16
size: few

DNA: TGTGCCAGCAGCTCTGGACTTTCCACAGATACGCAGTATTTT
CDR3: CASSSGLSTDTQYF
J: TRBJ2-3
D: .
V: TRBV7-2
length: 14
size: .

DNA: TGTGCCTGGAGTCAGGGGACAGATCAGCCCCAGCATTTT
CDR3: CAWSQGTDQPQHF
J: TRBJ1-5
D: TRBD1
V: TRBV30
length: 13
size: .

DNA: TGTGCCAGCAGCTCAAGCGGGAGGGTCACCGGGGAGCTGTTTTTT
CDR3: CASSSSGRVTGELFF
J: TRBJ2-2
D: TRBD2
V: TRBV7-8
length: 15
size: .

DNA: TGTGCCAGCAGCTTAGCCGAGGACACTGAAGCTTTCTTT
CDR3: CASSLAEDTEAFF
J: TRBJ1-1
D: .
V: TRBV7-2
length: 13
size: .

DNA: TGCGCCAGCAGCCGAGAACCGGGACAGTCATATGGCTACACCTTC
CDR3: CASSREPGQSYGYTF
J: TRBJ1-2
D: TRBD1
V: TRBV4-1
length: 15
size: .

DNA: TGTGCCAGCAGTGCCCCGACAGGGAATTCCTACGAGCAGTACTTC
CDR3: CASSAPTGNSYEQYF
J: TRBJ2-7
D: TRBD1
V: TRBV28
length: 15
size: .

DNA: TGTGCCAGCAGCCTCGGGACAGGGAACAAGCGCACCCAGTACTTC
CDR3: CASSLGTGNKRTQYF
J: TRBJ2-5
D: TRBD1
V: TRBV28
length: 15
size: .

DNA: TGTGCCAGCAGCTTAATGGACAGCTCCTATAATTCACCCCTCCACTTT
CDR3: CASSLMDSSYNSPLHF
J: TRBJ1-6
D: .
V: TRBV7-2
length: 16
size: .

DNA: TGTGCCAGCAGCTATTCGGGGGCTGAGATTGTATCCTACGAGCAGTACTTC
CDR3: CASSYSGAEIVSYEQYF
J: TRBJ2-7
D: .
V: TRBV5-4
length: 17
size: .

DNA: TGTGCCAGCAGTGAAGGGTGGTTATACGGAAACACCATATATTTT
CDR3: CASSEGWLYGNTIYF
J: TRBJ1-3
D: .
V: TRBV6-1
length: 15
size: few

DNA: TGTGCCAGCAGTAGGGCTAGCGGTATCTACGAGCAGTACTTC
CDR3: CASSRASGIYEQYF
J: TRBJ2-7
D: TRBD2
V: TRBV27
length: 14
size: .

DNA: TGTGCCAGCAGTTTGCAGTTAACTAGCACAGATACGCAGTATTTT
CDR3: CASSLQLTSTDTQYF
J: TRBJ2-3
D: .
V: TRBV28
length: 15
size: .

DNA: TGTGCCAGCAGTTTTCTCGACAGGGGAGGAGGCTACACCTTC
CDR3: CASSFLDRGGGYTF
J: TRBJ1-2
D: TRBD1
V: TRBV27
length: 14
size: .

DNA: TGTGCCAGACCTCCCTCGCACCACGAGCAGTACTTC
CDR3: CARPPSHHEQYF
J: TRBJ2-7
D: .
V: TRBV19
length: 12
size: .

DNA: TGTGCCAGCAGTTGGACTAGGGGTACTGAGCAGTTCTTC
CDR3: CASSWTRGTEQFF
J: TRBJ2-1
D: TRBD2
V: TRBV6-5
length: 13
size: few

DNA: TGTGCCAGCAGCTTAGTAAAGGAGTTGAACACTGAAGCTTTCTTT
CDR3: CASSLVKELNTEAFF
J: TRBJ1-1
D: .
V: TRBV7-8
length: 15
size: .

DNA: TGTGCCAGCTCACAGGGGGGGACCTATGGCTACACCTTC
CDR3: CASSQGGTYGYTF
J: TRBJ1-2
D: .
V: TRBV18
length: 13
size: few

DNA: TGTGCCAGCAGCCCCAGCGGGGACACCGGGGAGCTGTTTTTT
CDR3: CASSPSGDTGELFF
J: TRBJ2-2
D: TRBD2
V: TRBV7-3
length: 14
size: .

DNA: TGTGCCAGCAGCCCCCGGGACAGGGTGCGCAATGAGCAGTTCTTC
CDR3: CASSPRDRVRNEQFF
J: TRBJ2-1
D: TRBD1
V: TRBV11-1
length: 15
size: few

DNA: TGTGCCAGCAGCCCCCCCGGCAAAAACATTCAGTACTTC
CDR3: CASSPPGKNIQYF
J: TRBJ2-4
D: .
V: TRBV28
length: 13
size: .

DNA: TGTGCCAGCAGCCCCTCCGGGACAGGGGTCTCTGGGGCCAACGTCCTGACTTTC
CDR3: CASSPSGTGVSGANVLTF
J: TRBJ2-6
D: TRBD1
V: TRBV2
length: 18
size: .

DNA: TGTGCCAGCAGGGGACAGGGGGCCGGGGAGACCCAGTACTTC
CDR3: CASRGQGAGETQYF
J: TRBJ2-5
D: TRBD1
V: TRBV2
length: 14
size: .

DNA: TGTGCCAGCAGCCTTACCGGGACAGGGGGCACTGAAGCTTTCTTT
CDR3: CASSLTGTGGTEAFF
J: TRBJ1-1
D: TRBD1
V: TRBV7-2
length: 15
size: .

DNA: TGCAGTGCCGCAGGGGGTTACGGCTACACCTTC
CDR3: CSAAGGYGYTF
J: TRBJ1-2
D: TRBD1
V: TRBV20-1
length: 11
size: .

DNA: TGTGCCAGCAGTGAAATTCCCTGGCAAGGTTCCGTATATTTT
CDR3: CASSEIPWQGSVYF
J: TRBJ1-3
D: .
V: TRBV6-1
length: 14
size: .

DNA: TGCGCCAGCAGCTCCGACAGGGTGGGTGGCTACACCTTC
CDR3: CASSSDRVGGYTF
J: TRBJ1-2
D: TRBD1
V: TRBV5-1
length: 13
size: .

DNA: TGCGCCAGCAGCTTGATGAGTGCCGGGGGCAGCTCCTACGAGCAGTACTTC
CDR3: CASSLMSAGGSSYEQYF
J: TRBJ2-7
D: .
V: TRBV5-1
length: 17
size: .

DNA: TGCGCCAGCAGCCGCGGGACAGAAGAGACCCAGTACTTC
CDR3: CASSRGTEETQYF
J: TRBJ2-5
D: .
V: TRBV4-3
length: 13
size: .

DNA: TGCGCCAGCAGCTTGGCGGGAGAGCGGAATCAGCCCCAGCATTTT
CDR3: CASSLAGERNQPQHF
J: TRBJ1-5
D: .
V: TRBV5-1
length: 15
size: few

DNA: TGTGCCAGCAGTACCGGGACACTGAACACTGAAGCTTTCTTT
CDR3: CASSTGTLNTEAFF
J: TRBJ1-1
D: .
V: TRBV6-5
length: 14
size: .

DNA: TGCACCAGCAGCCAAGATGAGGGGACTAGCGGGAGGGAGACAGATACGCAGTATTTT
CDR3: CTSSQDEGTSGRETDTQYF
J: TRBJ2-3
D: .
V: TRBV1
length: 19
size: .

DNA: TGTGCCAGCAGTCTAGAAGCCTTCTCCTACGAGCAGTACTTC
CDR3: CASSLEAFSYEQYF
J: TRBJ2-7
D: .
V: TRBV6-1
length: 14
size: .

DNA: TGCGCCAGCAGCTTTTCGTCCGGGGGGACCTACGAGCAGTACTTC
CDR3: CASSFSSGGTYEQYF
J: TRBJ2-7
D: TRBD2
V: TRBV5-1
length: 15
size: .

DNA: TGTGCCAGCAGTGAAGGCGGGAGGGCCGGGGAGCAGTTCTTC
CDR3: CASSEGGRAGEQFF
J: TRBJ2-1
D: TRBD2
V: TRBV2
length: 14
size: .

DNA: TGTGCCAGCAGCTCGTGGACTAGCGGAGGCACAGATACGCAGTATTTT
CDR3: CASSSWTSGGTDTQYF
J: TRBJ2-3
D: TRBD2
V: TRBV9
length: 16
size: .

DNA: TGTGCCAGCAGCTTAGCTGGGGGCTACAATGAGCAGTTCTTC
CDR3: CASSLAGGYNEQFF
J: TRBJ2-1
D: .
V: TRBV7-9
length: 14
size: .